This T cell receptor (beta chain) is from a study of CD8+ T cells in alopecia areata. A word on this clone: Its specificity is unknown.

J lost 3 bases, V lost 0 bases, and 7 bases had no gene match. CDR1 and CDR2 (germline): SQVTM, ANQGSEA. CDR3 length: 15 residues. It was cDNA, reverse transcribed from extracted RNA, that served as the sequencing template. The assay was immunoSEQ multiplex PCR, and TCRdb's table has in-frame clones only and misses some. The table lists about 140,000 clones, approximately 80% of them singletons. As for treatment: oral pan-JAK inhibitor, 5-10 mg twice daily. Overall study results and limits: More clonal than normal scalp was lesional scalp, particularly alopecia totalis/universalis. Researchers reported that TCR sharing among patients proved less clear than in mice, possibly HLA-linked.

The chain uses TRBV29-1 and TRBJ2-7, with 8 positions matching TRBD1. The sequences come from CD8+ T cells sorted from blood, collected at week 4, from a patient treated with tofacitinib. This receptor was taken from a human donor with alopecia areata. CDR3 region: CSVEDTRTGSYEQYF. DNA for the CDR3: TGCAGCGTTGAAGATACCCGGACAGGGAGCTACGAGCAGTACTTC.